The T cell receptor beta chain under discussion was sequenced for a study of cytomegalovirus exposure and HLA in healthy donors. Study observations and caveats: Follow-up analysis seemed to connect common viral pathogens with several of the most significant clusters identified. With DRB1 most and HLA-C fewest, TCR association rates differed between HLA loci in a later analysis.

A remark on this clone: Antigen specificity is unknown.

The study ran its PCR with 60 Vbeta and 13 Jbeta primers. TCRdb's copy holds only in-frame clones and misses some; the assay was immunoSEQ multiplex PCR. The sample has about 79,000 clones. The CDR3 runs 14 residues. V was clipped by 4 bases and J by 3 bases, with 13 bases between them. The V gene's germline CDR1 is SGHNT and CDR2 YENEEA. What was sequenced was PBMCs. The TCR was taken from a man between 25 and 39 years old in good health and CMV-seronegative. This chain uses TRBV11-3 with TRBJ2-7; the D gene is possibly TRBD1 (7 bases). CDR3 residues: CASSSRGEDYEQYF. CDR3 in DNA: TGTGCCAGCAGCTCCAGGGGGGAGGACTACGAGCAGTACTTC.